Included here is one T cell receptor beta chain sequence, with context. The data belong to a study of blood T cell repertoires in COVID-19. In the study overall: Material from acute and convalescent COVID-19 was sourced from the United States, Italy and Spain. PBMCs, B-cell-depleted T cells, or T cells were the source of the cDNA or gDNA that made up the material.

Germline CDR1 reads SNHLY; CDR2 reads FYNNEI. Trimming took off 6 bases at V and 0 bases at J, with 12 bases between the two ends. This CDR3 region has 14 residues. In the authors' workflow: Amplification from reference gene primers served as the basis for estimated nucleated cell counts. The assay was immunoSEQ multiplex PCR, and TCRdb's table has in-frame clones only and misses some. V and J calls and clone size are given by that table; D and trimming were obtained from the DNA. The table records about 130,000 clones, around 80% of them present only once. V is TRBV2 and J is TRBJ2-7, with D maybe TRBD1 (5 bases). Input material: peripheral blood. The receptor was isolated from a man aged 70 or older with acute or convalescent COVID-19. CDR3 loop: CASSDPTGSYEQYF. For the CDR3, the DNA is TGTGCCAGCAGCGACCCCACAGGCTCCTACGAGCAGTACTTC.